This T cell receptor beta chain was retrieved from a study of blood T cell repertoires in COVID-19. As originally analysed: Estimation of nucleated cell counts was performed using reference gene primer amplification. Produced via immunoSEQ multiplex PCR; TCRdb's table is partial and in-frame only. V, J and clone size are those of that table, while D and trimming were read from the DNA. The profile shows tens of thousands of clones, about four fifths of them singletons. The clonotype comes from a man aged 50-59 years with active or convalescent COVID-19. The material sequenced was peripheral blood.

The CDR3 here is CASSLRDGSRGGELFF. In DNA, the CDR3 is TGTGCCAGCAGCTTACGTGACGGCAGTCGGGGCGGGGAGCTGTTTTTT. The gene calls are TRBV7-6 and TRBJ2-2; perhaps TRBD2 as D (5 bases). V was shortened by 2 bases and J by 7 bases, with 17 bases between the two germline ends. Germline CDR1 reads SGHVS; CDR2 reads FNYEAQ. This CDR3 region has 16 residues. The entire variable domain, with the rest obtained from reference TRBV7-6 and TRBJ2-2, is as follows: GAGVSQSPRYKVTKRGQDVALRCDPISGHVSLYWYRQALGQGPEFLTYFNYEAQQDKSGLPNDRFSAERPEGSISTLTIQRTEQRDSAMYRCASSLRDGSRGGELFFGEGSRLTVL.